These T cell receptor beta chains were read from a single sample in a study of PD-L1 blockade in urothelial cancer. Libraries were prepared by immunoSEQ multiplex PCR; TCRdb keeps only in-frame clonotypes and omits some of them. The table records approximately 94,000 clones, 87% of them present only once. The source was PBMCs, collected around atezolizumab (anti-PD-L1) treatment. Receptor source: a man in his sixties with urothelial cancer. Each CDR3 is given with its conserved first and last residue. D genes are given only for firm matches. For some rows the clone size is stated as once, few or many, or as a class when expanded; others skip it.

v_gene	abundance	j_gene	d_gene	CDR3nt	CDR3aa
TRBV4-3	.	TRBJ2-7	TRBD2	TGCGCCAGCAGCCTCGGGGGGGGCTCCTACGAGCAGTACTTC	CASSLGGGSYEQYF
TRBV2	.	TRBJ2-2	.	TGTGCCAGCAGTGGCGGCCCCGCGAACACCGGGGAGCTGTTTTTT	CASSGGPANTGELFF
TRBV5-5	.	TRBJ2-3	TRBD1	TGTGCCAGCAGCTTGCAGGGGGCAGATACGCAGTATTTT	CASSLQGADTQYF
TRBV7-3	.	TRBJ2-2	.	TGTGCCAGCAGCCCTCAGGGGTTAACGAACACCGGGGAGCTGTTTTTT	CASSPQGLTNTGELFF
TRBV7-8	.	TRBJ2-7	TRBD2	TGTGCCAGCAACATAGACGGCGGGAGCGGGGACGAGCAGTACTTC	CASNIDGGSGDEQYF
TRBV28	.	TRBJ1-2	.	TGTGCCAGCACCACCCCCCAGGGGATGAGCTACACCTTC	CASTTPQGMSYTF
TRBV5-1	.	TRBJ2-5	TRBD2	TGCGCCAGCTTTCCCGGACTAGCGCAAGAGACCCAGTACTTC	CASFPGLAQETQYF
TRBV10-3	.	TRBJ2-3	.	TGTGCCATCAGTGAACTAGAGGATACGCAGTATTTT	CAISELEDTQYF
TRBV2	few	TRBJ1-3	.	TGTGCCAGCGAGAGGCCCAGCTCTGGAAACACCATATATTTT	CASERPSSGNTIYF
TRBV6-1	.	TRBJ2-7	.	TGTGCCAGCAGTGTTTCACAGGGTGGGGAGCAGTACTTC	CASSVSQGGEQYF
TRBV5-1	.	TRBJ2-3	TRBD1	TGCGCCAGCAGCATCGGACAGGGGGGGGATACGCAGTATTTT	CASSIGQGGDTQYF
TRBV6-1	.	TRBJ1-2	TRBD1	TGTGCCAGCGTCGGGACAGGGATAAACTTCGGCTACACCTTC	CASVGTGINFGYTF
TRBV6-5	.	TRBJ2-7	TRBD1	TGTGCCAGCAGTCCATCGGACAGGGGCTACGAGCAGTACTTC	CASSPSDRGYEQYF
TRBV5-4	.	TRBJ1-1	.	TGTGCCAGCAGCTTGGACAGTTACACTGAAGCTTTCTTT	CASSLDSYTEAFF
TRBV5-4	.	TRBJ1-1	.	TGTGCCAGACGAAAGAACCCGCCAGATAACACTGAAGCTTTCTTT	CARRKNPPDNTEAFF
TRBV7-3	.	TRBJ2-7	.	TGTGCCAGCAGCTTAGGGGGCAAGGACTACGAGCAGTACTTC	CASSLGGKDYEQYF
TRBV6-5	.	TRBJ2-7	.	TGTGCCAGCAGTTACTCCGGGGCAGGGGAGTACGAGCAGTACTTC	CASSYSGAGEYEQYF
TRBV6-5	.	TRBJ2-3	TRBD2	TGTGCCAGCAGTTTAGGCGGGGGGATGAGCACAGATACGCAGTATTTT	CASSLGGGMSTDTQYF
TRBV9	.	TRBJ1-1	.	TGTGCCAGCAGCCCCCGGGGACTTATGAACACTGAAGCTTTCTTT	CASSPRGLMNTEAFF
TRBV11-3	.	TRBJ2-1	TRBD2	TGTGCCAGCAGCAAGGTGGGACTAGCGGGAGAGGCATCCTACAATGAGCAGTTCTTC	CASSKVGLAGEASYNEQFF
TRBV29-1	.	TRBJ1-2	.	TGCAGCGTTGCTGGGACAACTACAAACTATGGCTACACCTTC	CSVAGTTTNYGYTF
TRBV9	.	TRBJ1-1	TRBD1	TGTGCCAGCAGCCGGGGACAGGGACGGGTGGCTTTCTTT	CASSRGQGRVAFF
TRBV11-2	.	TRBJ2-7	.	TGTGCCAGCAGCTTAGATACCAGGCCGGACTACGAGTACGAGCAGTACTTC	CASSLDTRPDYEYEQYF
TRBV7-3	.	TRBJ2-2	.	TGTGCCAGCAGCTCCCAGGGGACAACGAACACCGGGGAGCTGTTTTTT	CASSSQGTTNTGELFF
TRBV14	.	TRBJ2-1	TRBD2	TGTGCCAGCAGCCACATACCCGGCCTAGCGGGGGGGGATGAGCAGTTCTTC	CASSHIPGLAGGDEQFF
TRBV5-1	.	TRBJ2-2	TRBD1	TGCGCCAGCAGCGTGGCAGGGGGCCCCGGGGAGCTGTTTTTT	CASSVAGGPGELFF
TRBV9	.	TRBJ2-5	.	TGTGCCAGCAGCGCCCCATCACAAGAGACCCAGTACTTC	CASSAPSQETQYF
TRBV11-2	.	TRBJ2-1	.	TGTGCCAGCAGCTTAGAGTGGCAGGGGAACTACAATGAGCAGTTCTTC	CASSLEWQGNYNEQFF
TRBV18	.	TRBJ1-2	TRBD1	TGTGCCAGCTCACTTGACAGGGGCTATGGCTACACCTTC	CASSLDRGYGYTF
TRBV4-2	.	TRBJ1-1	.	TGTGCCAGCAGCCCCTCGAGTCACACTGAAGCTTTCTTT	CASSPSSHTEAFF
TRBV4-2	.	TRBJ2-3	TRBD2	TGTGCCAGCAGCCAAGATCCAGCGGGAGGGCCGAAAGGGCAGTATTTT	CASSQDPAGGPKGQYF
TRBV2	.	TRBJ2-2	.	TGTGCCAGCAGTGAATTTTCAGGCGGGGACACCGGGGAGCTGTTTTTT	CASSEFSGGDTGELFF
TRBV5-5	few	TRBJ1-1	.	TGTGCCAGCAGCCCCTCGGGGGGCGCGAGGAACACTGAAGCTTTCTTT	CASSPSGGARNTEAFF
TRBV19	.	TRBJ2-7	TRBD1	TGTGCCAGTCCCCCTCTAAGGGACAGCAGCTCCTACGAGCAGTACTTC	CASPPLRDSSSYEQYF
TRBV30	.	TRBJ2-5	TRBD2	TGTGCCTCAAACTTCATGACTAGCGGGGGCCAAGAGACCCAGTACTTC	CASNFMTSGGQETQYF
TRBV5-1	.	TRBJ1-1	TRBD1	TGCGCCAGCAGCTTGACGACAGGGAGCCACACTGAAGCTTTCTTT	CASSLTTGSHTEAFF
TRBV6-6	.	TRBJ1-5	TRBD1	TGTGCCACCTTCCAGGGGGCATGGAATCAGCCCCAGCATTTT	CATFQGAWNQPQHF
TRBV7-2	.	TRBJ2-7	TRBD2	TGTGCCAGCAGCTTACCGAGCGGGAACGAGCAGTACTTC	CASSLPSGNEQYF
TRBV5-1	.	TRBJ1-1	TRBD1	TGCGCCAGCAGCCATTCCCCGGGACAGGGTGACACTGAAGCTTTCTTT	CASSHSPGQGDTEAFF
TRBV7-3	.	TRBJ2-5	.	TGTGCCAGCAGCTTCCAGGGGGGTATCCAAGAGACCCAGTACTTC	CASSFQGGIQETQYF
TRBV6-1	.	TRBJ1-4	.	TGTGCCAGCAGTGAAACAACAGGGCCAGAAAAACTGTTTTTT	CASSETTGPEKLFF
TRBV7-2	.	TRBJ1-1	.	TGTGCCAGCAGCTTTATGGCACCTAACACTGAAGCTTTCTTT	CASSFMAPNTEAFF
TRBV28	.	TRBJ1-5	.	TGTGCCAGCAGTTTAACAGGGCTCAATCAGCCCCAGCATTTT	CASSLTGLNQPQHF
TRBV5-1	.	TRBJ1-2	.	TGCGCCAGCAGACCCGGACAAGATCCCTATGGCTACACCTTC	CASRPGQDPYGYTF
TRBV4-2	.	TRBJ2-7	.	TGTGCCAGCAGCCAAGGGGCAGGTTCCTCCTACGAGCAGTACTTC	CASSQGAGSSYEQYF
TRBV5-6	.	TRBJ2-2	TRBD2	TGTGCCAGCAGCCCGGGACTAGCGGGTAACACCGGGGAGCTGTTTTTT	CASSPGLAGNTGELFF
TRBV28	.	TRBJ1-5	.	TGTGCCTCTGGGGGGGCCTATCAGCCCCAGCATTTT	CASGGAYQPQHF
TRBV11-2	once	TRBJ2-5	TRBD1	TGTGCCAGCAGCAGGGACAGGGGGCAAGAGACCCAGTACTTC	CASSRDRGQETQYF